These 21 T cell receptor beta chains were all obtained from the same sample, sequenced in a study of tumor-infiltrating lymphocytes in primary liver carcinoma. The researchers produced TCR beta cDNA from approximately 460 ng total RNA with a constant-region primer. The TCR beta library was amplified through three nested multiplex PCR rounds in a modified ARM-PCR procedure. Two initial PCR rounds of around 10 cycles each paired TRBV1-TRBV30 forward primers with a C-beta reverse primer. Via MiXCR, TCRdb re-called the multiplex PCR reads, giving one row per CDR3 protein. The sample includes over 100,000 distinct CDR3 sequences, around two thirds of them seen just once. For each extraction, RNA and DNA were obtained together from about 20-30 mg of unsorted bulk tissue. Sequenced input: tumor-adjacent normal liver tissue. These receptors all stem from a woman aged 55-70 years with primary liver carcinoma and hepatitis B virus infection.

Note on this clonotype: A read error may produce the germline difference seen at one junction end. V gene TRBV6-1 combines with J gene TRBJ1-2, with 7 bases lining up with TRBD1. The germline CDR1 and CDR2 sequences are MNHNS and SASEGT. This CDR3 is 14 amino acids long. The CDR3 reads CSSSEGTANYGYTF. CDR3 DNA: TGTTCCAGCAGTGAAGGGACAGCTAACTACGGCTACACCTTC.

Concerning this clonotype itself: At one end, the junction sequence differs from germline, possibly due to a read error. The rearrangement uses TRBV6-4 and TRBJ2-2, with 9 bases lining up with TRBD1. Germline V gene data show CDR1 as MRHNA and CDR2 as SNTAGT. This CDR3 region has 15 residues. CDR3 coding DNA: TGTGCCAGCAGTGAGACAGGACAGGGGACCGGGGAGCTGCTTTTT. Translation: CASSETGQGTGELLF.

About this clonotype: Since a much larger clone is just one base distant, this may be a read error. This chain uses TRBV7-9 with TRBJ2-5; no clear D. The germline V gene has CDR1 SEHNR and CDR2 FQNEAQ (reference sequence). The CDR3 is 14 amino acids. In nucleotides, the CDR3 is TGTGCCAGCACCGACCTCGACCAGCAAGAGATCCAGTACTTC. Amino acids: CASTDLDQQEIQYF.

Comment on this clonotype: No conserved phenylalanine or tryptophan is present at the end of the CDR3, so a read error is the likely explanation. The chain recombines TRBV19 with TRBJ1-3, with D perhaps TRBD1 (6 bases). Germline assignment: CDR1 LNHDA and CDR2 SQIVND (reference sequence). The ends were cut back, 7 bases at V and 0 bases at J, with 13 bases in the middle. The CDR3 has 15 residues. As DNA, the CDR3 is TGTGCCAGTAAACCTTCGGGACACTCTGGAAACACCATATATTAT. It encodes CASKPSGHSGNTIYY.

The chain combines TRBV5-1 with TRBJ2-7; unclear D gene. The CDR3 has 13 residues. Trimming removed 1 base from V and 3 bases from J, with 8 bases in between. Germline V gene lookup returns CDR1 SGHRS and CDR2 YFSETQ. CDR3 region: CASSLTVNYEQYF. CDR3 in DNA: TGCGCCAGCAGCTTGACGGTGAACTACGAGCAGTACTTC. Using reference TRBV5-1 and TRBJ2-7 for the parts outside the CDR3, the full variable domain is KAGVTQTPRYLIKTRGQQVTLSCSPISGHRSVSWYQQTPGQGLQFLFEYFSETQRNKGNFPGRFSGRQFSNSRSEMNVSTLELGDSALYLCASSLTVNYEQYFGPGTRLTVT.

Details on this clonotype: A much larger clone is a single base away; this may be a read error. This chain joins TRBV5-1 and TRBJ2-2, with 15 bases that match TRBD2. The CDR3 length is 16 residues. J was trimmed by 11 bases and V by 3 bases; bases with no gene match: 8. Germline lookup yields CDR1 SGHRS and CDR2 YFSETQ. CDR3 residues: CASSSLGLAGGYELFF. CDR3 nucleotides: TGCGCCAGCAGCTCCCTGGGACTAGCGGGAGGCTATGAGCTGTTTTTT.

Note on this clonotype: The conserved phenylalanine or tryptophan normally closing the CDR3 is absent here, so this likely arose from a read error. V gene TRBV11-2 combines with J gene TRBJ2-3; 7 positions match TRBD1. The CDR3 spans 13 residues. The germline CDR1 and CDR2 sequences are SGHAT and FQNNGV. The CDR3 is CASSFTGADKQYL. Here the CDR3 DNA reads TGTGCCAGCAGCTTTACAGGGGCAGATAAGCAGTATCTT.

This sequence joins TRBV6-6 and TRBJ1-1, with D unclear. The CDR3 loop spans 17 amino acids. Trimming removed 6 bases at V and 1 base at J, with 21 bases between. Germline CDR1 and CDR2: MNHNY and SVGAGI (reference sequence). CDR3 region: CASSPKSYHGRNTEAFF. The CDR3, as DNA: TGTGCCAGCAGCCCTAAAAGTTATCATGGGCGGAACACTGAAGCTTTCTTT.

This clonotype was counted a single time. Its ends do not fully match the called genes, so a read error is possible. CDR3 residues: CASSLALGNQLQHF. Here the CDR3 DNA reads TGTGCCAGCAGTTTAGCGCTCGGGAATCAGCTCCAGCATTTT. V and J are TRBV7-8 and TRBJ1-5; D unclear. CDR3 size: 14 residues. The germline V gene has CDR1 SGHVS and CDR2 FQNEAQ.

The J gene is TRBJ2-2, the V gene TRBV29-1; possible D gene TRBD1, 6 bases. The CDR3 spans 14 residues. Germline assignment: CDR1 SQVTM and CDR2 ANQGSEA. Deletions cut 6 bases from V and 6 bases from J, with 17 bases between. CDR3 in amino acids: CSVQSQGWAGELFF. DNA for the CDR3: TGCAGCGTCCAATCACAGGGTTGGGCCGGGGAGCTGTTTTTT.

This clonotype occurred once. A read error may produce the germline difference seen at one junction end. The rearrangement links TRBV11-2 to TRBJ2-7, with D perhaps matching TRBD1 (6 bases). Germline V gives CDR1 SGHAT, CDR2 FQNNGV. This CDR3 has 14 amino acids. In nucleotides, the CDR3 is TGTGTCAGCAGTGCCCAAGGGGGACACTACGAGCAGTACTTC. Translated, it gives CVSSAQGGHYEQYF.

Comment on this clonotype: Possible read error: a much larger clone is one base away. The CDR3 ends on some other residue instead of the conserved phenylalanine or tryptophan, so this is likely a read error. CDR3 amino acids: CASKLGEGAEAFS. CDR3 nucleotides: TGTGCCAGCAAGTTAGGGGAAGGTGCTGAAGCTTTCTCT. V gene TRBV12-3 or TRBV12-4 combines with J gene TRBJ1-1; tentative D call: TRBD1 (5 bases). Trimming shortened V by 7 bases and J by 6 bases, and 15 bases separated the two germline ends. The CDR3 runs to 13 residues.

In its sample, this clonotype is medium-sized. This rearrangement joins TRBV11-2 to TRBJ2-1; 12 positions agree with TRBD2. Germline trimming cut 3 bases from V and 10 bases from J; bases unmatched to any gene: 10. CDR3 size: 16 residues. Germline V gene sequence: CDR1 SGHAT, CDR2 FQNNGV. The CDR3: CASSFPLAGGPREQFF. The CDR3 DNA reads as TGTGCCAGCAGCTTTCCACTAGCGGGAGGCCCAAGAGAGCAGTTCTTC.

In regard to this clonotype: A read error is possible here, since a much larger clone lies one base away. The chain carries TRBV6-5 and TRBJ1-1, with 10 bases that match TRBD1. Germline V CDR1 and CDR2: MNHEY, SVGAGI. The CDR3 totals 14 residues. J gave up 5 bases and V 10 bases, and 10 bases lay outside the gene matches. CDR3 protein: CANTYGQGVTEAFF. The CDR3 DNA follows: TGTGCCAACACCTATGGACAGGGGGTAACTGAAGCTTTCTTT.

This clonotype was observed many times. V is TRBV6-2 or TRBV6-3 and J is TRBJ1-1; D may be TRBD1 (6 bases). CDR1 and CDR2 from the germline V gene are MNHEY and SVGEGT. This CDR3 is built from 18 residues. V gave up 2 bases and J gave up 0 bases, with 19 bases separating them. The CDR3 DNA reads TGTGCCAGCAGTTACCAGGGGCACTCCCTTAACATGAACACTGAAGCTTTCTTT. Amino acids: CASSYQGHSLNMNTEAFF.

Note on this clonotype: A read error may account for a junction end that differs from germline. J is TRBJ2-2 and V is TRBV11-2; tentatively, D is TRBD1 (6 bases). Germline CDR1 and CDR2: SGHAT and FQNNGV. The CDR3 totals 16 residues. CDR3 in amino acids: CPSSLGQSANNGELFF. DNA for the CDR3: TGTCCCAGCAGCTTAGGACAGTCCGCGAACAACGGGGAGCTGTTTTTT.

This clonotype was detected once. A read error may explain this, as a much larger clone is one base away. The CDR3 nucleotides read TGCGCCAGCAGCCGCGCCCTAGCGGACGGGCGGGAGACCCAGTGCTTC. It codes for CASSRALADGRETQCF. This chain links TRBV5-1 with TRBJ2-7, with 7 bases fitting TRBD2. Germline CDR1 is SGHRS and CDR2 is YFSETQ. The CDR3 has 16 amino acids.

On this clonotype itself: One junction end disagrees with the germline gene, perhaps due to a read error. The V and J genes are TRBV11-2 and TRBJ2-1, with 8 bases fitting TRBD2. The CDR3 contains 17 residues. CDR1 is SGHAT, CDR2 FQNNGV, per germline. CDR3: CDSSLGLVTGGPNEQFF. CDR3 in DNA: TGTGACAGCAGCTTAGGTCTAGTAACGGGAGGGCCGAATGAGCAGTTCTTC.

This clonotype was picked up one time. The chain has TRBV10-3 and TRBJ2-5; D remains unclear. In germline, CDR1 is ENHRY, CDR2 SYGVKD. The CDR3 has 18 residues. V was shortened by 3 bases and J by 2 bases, with 22 bases between the two germline ends. The CDR3 is CAISEGPSAQKAQETQYF. As DNA, the CDR3 is TGTGCCATCAGTGAAGGGCCCAGCGCCCAAAAAGCTCAAGAGACCCAGTACTTC.

On this clonotype: The junction does not match germline at one end; this may be a read error. J is TRBJ2-1 and V is TRBV28; possibly TRBD2 for D (6 bases). Germline V CDR1 and CDR2: MDHEN, SYDVKM. The CDR3 contains 16 residues. The CDR3 protein is CASNHRGSKSYNGQFF. DNA of the CDR3: TGTGCCAGCAACCACCGGGGGTCCAAGTCTTACAATGGGCAGTTCTTC.

With regard to this clonotype: A much larger clone lies one base from this, so it may be a read error. The gene calls are TRBV10-3 and TRBJ2-2; 7 bases match TRBD1. Germline V gives CDR1 ENHRY, CDR2 SYGVKD. V shed 8 bases and J 4 bases; nucleotides not matched to a gene: 4. This CDR3 is 13 amino acids long. The CDR3 bases are TGTGCCATCGGGACAGAGAGCACCGGGGAGCTGTTTTTT. Its translation: CAIGTESTGELFF.